This TCR beta chain was documented in a study of blood T cell repertoires in COVID-19. Germline V lookup: CDR1 LNHDA, CDR2 SQIVND (reference sequence). The CDR3 covers 13 residues. V lost 10 bases to trimming and J lost 4 bases; unmatched junction nucleotides: 8. Generated by immunoSEQ multiplex PCR, the TCRdb table keeps only in-frame clones and is missing some. This table has roughly 190,000 clones, approximately 85% appearing once. The sequence derives from an older woman with acute or convalescent COVID-19. The specimen sequenced was peripheral blood. The rearrangement joins TRBV19 to TRBJ1-1; TRBD1 matches 8 bases. The CDR3 here is CATMDRVSTEAFF. The CDR3 region has the DNA TGTGCCACTATGGACAGGGTCTCCACTGAAGCTTTCTTT.